The rows below give T cell receptor beta chains drawn from one sample of a study of B cell selection in AIRE deficiency. Only in-frame clones appear in the TCRdb table, and some are missing; sequencing was by immunoSEQ multiplex PCR. The sample includes some 25,000 clones, 95% to 98% seen only once; the top ten take approximately 0.2%. Sequencing was performed on CD4+CD127+ conventional T cells sorted from PBMCs. These receptors originate from a human donor in good health. The conserved cysteine and the conserved F or W are not part of the CDR3 here. Each record gives: CDR3 protein, clone size, V gene, J gene. Size tells how often a clone was seen (once, few, many) or the class of an expanded clone, and some rows leave it out.

CDR3 protein: ASSLPWTRRETQY
clone size: .
V gene: TRBV11-2
J gene: TRBJ2-5

CDR3 protein: ASSYRPSPNEKLF
clone size: .
V gene: TRBV6-6
J gene: TRBJ1-4

CDR3 protein: ASSILDRADYGYT
clone size: few
V gene: TRBV19
J gene: TRBJ1-2

CDR3 protein: ASSSPDRDNSPLH
clone size: .
V gene: TRBV28
J gene: TRBJ1-6

CDR3 protein: ASSLGGESEQF
clone size: .
V gene: TRBV7-3
J gene: TRBJ2-1

CDR3 protein: ASSPPLNSYNEQF
clone size: .
V gene: TRBV18
J gene: TRBJ2-1

CDR3 protein: ASSHREILGGYT
clone size: .
V gene: TRBV19
J gene: TRBJ1-2

CDR3 protein: ATNRGTVDKNIQY
clone size: once
V gene: TRBV28
J gene: TRBJ2-4

CDR3 protein: ASFSGSTYNEQF
clone size: .
V gene: TRBV28
J gene: TRBJ2-1

CDR3 protein: ASRQPGNTIY
clone size: .
V gene: TRBV6-1
J gene: TRBJ1-3